This TCR beta chain appears in the sequencing data of a study of blood T cell repertoires in COVID-19. V gave up 0 bases and J gave up 0 bases, with 5 bases separating them. The germline gives CDR1 SGHAT, CDR2 FQNNGV. This CDR3 has 14 amino acids. This clone came up once. Per the original methods: Estimates of nucleated cell counts were drawn from the amplification of reference gene primers. Sequencing used immunoSEQ multiplex PCR; TCRdb keeps in-frame clones, though not all of them. The V and J calls and the clone size are those of that table, but D and trimming were determined from the DNA. The sample includes approximately 210,000 clones, about 90% seen only once; the top ten take about 0.72%.

The sequencing sample was made of peripheral blood. The chain couples TRBV11-2 to TRBJ1-1; no definite D call. The TCR comes from a woman in her 70s with acute or convalescent COVID-19. The DNA of the CDR3 is TGTGCCAGCAGCTTAGAATTTATGAACACTGAAGCTTTCTTT. Residues: CASSLEFMNTEAFF.